The clone carrying this TCR beta chain was detected many times. Antigen specificity is unknown. Using its own MiXCR run on the reads, TCRdb lists one record per CDR3 protein. The sample consists of some 6,000 distinct CDR3 sequences, approximately 30% of them appearing once. This sample stems from a study of type 1 regulatory T cells. Study-level information: This in vitro CD4 product, T-allo10, is enriched for Tr1 cells and alloantigen-specific.

CDR3 size: 15 residues. The J segment lost 6 bases and the V segment lost 0 bases, leaving 7 bases of the junction unmatched. Germline V gives CDR1 GTSNPN, CDR2 SVGIG (reference sequence). This receptor was taken from a human donor in good health. Input material: cultured T cells, either the whole culture or a sorted T cell fraction (not recorded which). Subset: Tr1-enriched cell product generated in vitro against host alloantigens. V and J are TRBV30 and TRBJ2-2, with 7 bases aligning to TRBD2. The CDR3 region has the DNA TGTGCCTGGAGTGTAAGATCTAGCGGATCCGGGGAGCTGTTTTTT. Protein product: CAWSVRSSGSGELFF.